One sample yielded the 12 T cell receptor beta chains listed below, sequenced in a study of T cells after yellow fever vaccination. Via MiXCR, TCRdb re-called the 5' RACE reads, giving one row per CDR3 protein. Of 600,000 to 750,000 distinct CDR3 sequences listed, roughly 12% are singletons. Sequencing used PBMCs, obtained on the day of the yellow fever booster vaccination. All receptors come from a man between 25 and 39 years old who received the YFV17D yellow fever vaccine.

A few counts support this clonotype. J is TRBJ2-1 and V is TRBV27, with 9 nucleotides matching TRBD1. There are 16 residues in the CDR3. The ends lost 6 bases at V and 7 bases at J; junction bases unmatched: 13. From germline, CDR1 is MNHEY and CDR2 SMNVEV (reference sequence). Here the CDR3 reads CASSLSPDRGWNEQFF. As DNA, the CDR3 is TGTGCCAGCAGCCTTTCCCCGGACAGGGGATGGAATGAGCAGTTCTTC.

This clonotype appeared a few times. The rearrangement uses TRBV2 and TRBJ1-1, with 8 bases that match TRBD1. CDR3 length: 14 amino acids. V was clipped by 5 bases and J by 3 bases; unmatched bases: 5. Per germline, CDR1 SNHLY and CDR2 FYNNEI. CDR3 sequence reads: CASSLQGEYTEAFF. The CDR3 bases are TGTGCCAGCAGTCTACAGGGGGAGTACACTGAAGCTTTCTTT. The full variable domain, with the rest looked up from reference TRBV2 and TRBJ1-1, is EPEVTQTPSHQVTQMGQEVILRCVPISNHLYFYWYRQILGQKVEFLVSFYNNEISEKSEIFDDQFSVERPDGSNFTLKIRSTKLEDSAMYFCASSLQGEYTEAFFGQGTRLTVV.

The V call is TRBV7-3, the J call TRBJ2-2; D possibly corresponds to TRBD2 (6 bases). Per germline, CDR1 SGHTA and CDR2 FQGTGA. CDR3 size: 20 residues. The germline V and J ends were trimmed by 5 bases and 3 bases, with 28 bases remaining between them. The CDR3 loop reads CASSPSLAGRKPIYTGELFF. DNA of the CDR3: TGTGCCAGCAGCCCTAGTCTGGCGGGGAGAAAGCCAATTTACACCGGGGAGCTGTTTTTT.

This clonotype was seen more than once but under ten times. V is TRBV4-2 and J is TRBJ1-6; TRBD1 agrees at 7 bases. The CDR3 has 18 residues. J lost 2 bases, V lost 0 bases, and 7 bases had no gene match. CDR1 and CDR2 (germline): LGHNA, YNFKEQ. The DNA for the CDR3 is TGTGCCAGCAGCCAAGAGTCAGGGGGATGGACCTATAATTCACCCCTCCACTTT. Its protein is CASSQESGGWTYNSPLHF.

The V gene is TRBV5-1, the J gene TRBJ1-1; no reliable D call. Germline values: CDR1 SGHRS, CDR2 YFSETQ. The CDR3 is 13 amino acids. The germline V and J ends were trimmed by 4 bases and 8 bases, with 15 bases remaining between them. The CDR3 region is CASSMANGREAFF. CDR3 DNA sequence: TGCGCCAGCAGCATGGCTAATGGTAGAGAAGCTTTCTTT.

This clonotype was seen more than once but under ten times. The rearrangement joins TRBV12-3 or TRBV12-4 to TRBJ2-1, with 10 bases lining up with TRBD2. There are 13 residues in the CDR3. Trimming cost V 6 bases and J 15 bases; bases outside gene matches: 11. CDR3 bases: TGTGCCAGCAGCAATGTACTAGCGGGAAGGTTGTTCTTC. The encoded protein is CASSNVLAGRLFF.

This clonotype was found a few times. J is TRBJ1-3 and V is TRBV20-1; D is unclear. CDR1 is DFQATT, CDR2 SNEGSKA, per germline (reference sequence). The CDR3 spans 14 residues. V lost 1 base to trimming and J lost 2 bases, with 9 bases between them. The CDR3 DNA reads TGCAGTGCTAGAGCTGCGGAGGCTGGAAACACCATATATTTT. This codes for CSARAAEAGNTIYF.

This clonotype was counted a few times. The rearrangement links TRBV7-3 to TRBJ2-2, with no clear D. Trimming removed 1 base from V and 4 bases from J, with 7 bases in between. The germline V gene has CDR1 SGHTA and CDR2 FQGTGA. The CDR3 consists of 14 residues. The CDR3, as DNA: TGTGCCAGCAGCTTAATCCCGAGCACCGGGGAGCTGTTTTTT. Translation: CASSLIPSTGELFF.

The table lists this clonotype with a few counts. The chain links TRBV6-5 to TRBJ1-6, with 10 positions matching TRBD1. CDR1 is MNHEY and CDR2 is SVGAGI in the germline V gene. With 2 bases clipped from V and 7 bases from J, the junction kept 2 bases outside the gene matches. The length of the CDR3 is 15 residues. CDR3 nucleotides: TGTGCCAGCAGTTACGAGGACAGGGGGAATTCACCCCTCCACTTT. Its translation: CASSYEDRGNSPLHF.

This sequence joins TRBV20-1 and TRBJ2-5; D is unclear. Germline lookup yields CDR1 DFQATT and CDR2 SNEGSKA (reference sequence). Deletions cut 6 bases from V and 7 bases from J, with 6 bases between. The CDR3 runs to 9 residues. The CDR3 protein is CSAMGTQYF. CDR3 DNA sequence: TGCAGTGCAATGGGGACCCAGTACTTC.

This clonotype has more than one count but fewer than ten. V gene TRBV20-1 combines with J gene TRBJ2-7; TRBD2 matches at 9 bases. The CDR3 loop spans 14 amino acids. V dropped 3 bases and J dropped 2; count of bases not matched to a gene: 5. CDR1 and CDR2 from the germline V gene are DFQATT and SNEGSKA (reference sequence). CDR3 residues: CSASRAGGTYEQYF. The CDR3 DNA reads as TGCAGTGCTAGTCGAGCGGGAGGTACCTACGAGCAGTACTTC.

The chain recombines TRBV20-1 with TRBJ1-2, with D tentatively TRBD1 (5 bases). The V end was cut by 5 bases, the J end by 4 bases, with 14 bases between. The CDR3 loop spans 13 amino acids. Germline CDR1 and CDR2: DFQATT and SNEGSKA (reference sequence). The CDR3 coding sequence is TGCAGTGCTCCGCCGGTTGGGGGCTATGGCTACACCTTC. Translation gives CSAPPVGGYGYTF.